This T cell receptor beta chain was observed in a study of post-analysis software for immune sequencing data. Study-wide findings and caveats: A significant reduction in normalized Chao1 diversity was observed in multiple sclerosis patients versus controls. Among roughly five TRBV segments more frequent in patients than controls were TRBV5-6, TRBV5-1 and TRBV20-1. Analysis by F measure revealed that same-batch samples clustered strongly together.

On this clonotype itself: As yet, its antigen is unknown.

Unique molecular identifiers were present in the TCR beta cDNA libraries. TCRdb reprocessed the PCR reads via MiXCR and lists one record per CDR3 protein. Among approximately 150,000 distinct CDR3 sequences listed, over 25% were seen once. This CDR3 contains 13 residues. In germline, CDR1 is SGHRS, CDR2 YFSETQ. Trimming took 9 bases from V and 5 from J, leaving 15 bases between them. The sequence was collected from a girl between 5 and 17 years old with multiple sclerosis. Sequencing was performed on blood. The V and J genes are TRBV5-1 and TRBJ2-1; TRBD1 is a possible D gene (6 bases). CDR3 sequence reads: CATYRDTDNEQFF. The CDR3 nucleotides read TGCGCCACCTACAGGGATACAGACAATGAGCAGTTCTTC.